This TCR beta chain originates from a study of OX40 agonist ivuxolimab in advanced cancers. The overall study: Age averaged approximately 60 years (range 23 to 79), and around 87% were male.

TCRdb keeps only in-frame clones here, not all; method: immunoSEQ multiplex PCR. Among 65,000 to 85,000 clones listed, roughly four fifths were seen once. V lost 2 bases and J lost 5, with 13 bases in between. The germline CDR1 and CDR2 sequences are LGHNA and YSLEER. This CDR3 is 15 amino acids long. Autoimmune disease history or systemic immunosuppression excluded patients. On this clone: Its specificity is unknown.

General observations from the study: Compared with CD4+, CD8+ T cells on average had more expanded clones. The study did not work out the antigen specificity of the expanded peripheral T cells.

The chain joins TRBV4-3 to TRBJ2-1, with D maybe TRBD2 (7 bases). Sequences were derived from CD4+ or CD8+ T cells sorted from blood, sampled in a trial of the OX40 agonist ivuxolimab. This clonotype was sampled from an adult with an advanced solid tumor such as melanoma, head and neck, liver or kidney cancer. CDR3 sequence (DNA): TGCGCCAGCAGCCAACAACAGGGAGGGAACAATGAGCAGTTCTTC. The encoded protein is CASSQQQGGNNEQFF.